This T cell receptor (beta chain) was obtained from a study of molecular identifiers for immune sequencing clone quantification. Findings of the study overall: Effector cells kept over 98% of their molecules in clones above 20 RNA copies, while naive cells kept under 1% there. For highly expanded clones, sizes could be underestimated when identical TCR molecules share a barcode.

As to this clonotype: Its antigen is currently unknown.

Each CDR3 protein is one row after TCRdb ran MiXCR on the PCR reads. Among hundreds of thousands of distinct CDR3 sequences listed, around 25% were seen once. This TCR derives from a human donor in good health. Some libraries in this study had Jurkat cell RNA spiked in. Sequenced material: naive CD8+ T cells from blood, with Jurkat cell RNA spiked in. Subset here: FACS-sorted CD8+CD4-CCR7+CD45RA+ naive T cells.

CDR3 sequence reads: CASSPNHREGDEQYF. DNA of the CDR3: TGCGCCAGCAGCCCTAACCACAGGGAGGGGGACGAGCAGTACTTC. This sequence joins TRBV4-1 and TRBJ2-7; D perhaps matches TRBD2 (7 bases). V lost 4 bases, J lost 5 bases, and 18 bases lay in between. CDR3 length equals 15 residues. In germline, CDR1 is MGHRA, CDR2 YSYEKL.